This entry lists 6 T cell receptor beta chains sequenced from one sample in a study of blood T cell repertoires in COVID-19. TCRdb's copy holds only in-frame clones and misses some; the assay was immunoSEQ multiplex PCR. The table shows 50,000 or so clones, with approximately 80% occurring only once. Sequenced input: peripheral blood. These receptor sequences come from a human donor with active or convalescent COVID-19. The donor label of this sample is uncertain.

The chain couples TRBV5-4 to TRBJ2-7; 10 bases map to TRBD1. The CDR3 runs 15 residues. V lost 0 bases, J lost 4 bases, and 4 bases stayed unmatched. CDR1 and CDR2 (germline): SGHNT, YYREEE (reference sequence). CDR3 nucleotide sequence: TGTGCCAGCAGCTTGGGCGGACAGGGGGAGTACGAGCAGTACTTC. Translated, it gives CASSLGGQGEYEQYF.

This clone was counted a few times. V gene TRBV6-5 combines with J gene TRBJ1-2; the match to TRBD1 covers 8 bases. With V trimmed by 4 bases and J by 2 bases, 9 bases remained unmatched. This CDR3 spans 16 amino acids. CDR1 is MNHEY and CDR2 is SVGAGI in the germline V gene. The CDR3 sequence: CASSSDRAWGNYGYTF. In DNA form, the CDR3 reads TGTGCCAGCAGTTCGGACAGGGCCTGGGGAAACTATGGCTACACCTTC.

V usage is TRBV6-5 and J usage is TRBJ1-5; D unclear. Germline V lookup: CDR1 MNHEY, CDR2 SVGAGI. The CDR3 contains 11 residues. V lost 8 bases and J lost 2, with 4 bases in between. The CDR3 DNA sequence: TGTGCCAGCTCTCGCAATCAGCCCCAGCATTTT. Its protein is CASSRNQPQHF.

This sequence joins TRBV6-6 and TRBJ1-5, with a weak D call TRBD1 (6 bases). The CDR3 extends over 14 amino acids. Trimming removed 5 bases from V and 6 bases from J, with 14 bases in between. CDR1 and CDR2 from the germline V gene are MNHNY and SVGAGI (reference sequence). CDR3 sequence (DNA): TGTGCCAGCAGTCAACAGGGTCTGTCTCAGCCCCAGCATTTT. Encoded protein: CASSQQGLSQPQHF.

V gene TRBV7-7 combines with J gene TRBJ2-5; TRBD1 matches at 10 bases. Germline V gives CDR1 SSHAT, CDR2 FNYEAQ (reference sequence). Trimming cost V 5 bases and J 5 bases; bases outside gene matches: 11. The CDR3 extends over 16 amino acids. The CDR3 region has the DNA TGTGCCAGCAGCCCTGGGCGGACAGGGGGGCGTGAGACCCAGTACTTC. This sequence encodes CASSPGRTGGRETQYF.

This sequence joins TRBV19 and TRBJ1-2, with 8 nucleotides matching TRBD1. The germline CDR1 and CDR2 sequences are LNHDA and SQIVND (reference sequence). This CDR3 is 14 amino acids long. Trimming cost V 11 bases and J 2 bases; bases outside gene matches: 10. CDR3 loop: CAGGQGRGNYGYTF. The CDR3 DNA sequence: TGTGCCGGTGGACAGGGAAGGGGAAACTATGGCTACACCTTC.